The next 13 T cell receptor beta chains were all read from a single sample in a study of blood T cell repertoires in COVID-19. The method was immunoSEQ multiplex PCR; TCRdb's version includes in-frame clones alone and lacks a portion of them. The sample gives 190,000 or so clones, about 89% of which show up once; about 8.1% is in the top ten. Sequenced input: PBMCs or T cells enriched from blood (not recorded which). The receptors here all came from a woman aged 18-29 years who had recovered from COVID-19.

V and J are TRBV28 and TRBJ2-7; no clear D. Germline-derived CDR1 and CDR2 are MDHEN and SYDVKM. Trimming removed 3 bases from V and 6 bases from J, with 6 bases in between. The CDR3 is 11 residues long. CDR3 in DNA: TGTGCCAGCAGTTTCTCTTCCGAGCAGTACTTC. Translated, it gives CASSFSSEQYF. The full variable domain, with the rest looked up from reference TRBV28 and TRBJ2-7, is DVKVTQSSRYLVKRTGEKVFLECVQDMDHENMFWYRQDPGLGLRLIYFSYDVKMKEKGDIPEGYSVSREKKERFSLILESASTNQTSMYLCASSFSSEQYFGPGTRLTVT.

The V and J genes are TRBV5-6 and TRBJ2-3, with 15 bases matching TRBD2. Germline V lookup: CDR1 SGHDT, CDR2 YYEEEE. The CDR3 length is 18 residues. V lost 2 bases to trimming and J lost 1 base; unmatched junction nucleotides: 5. Written as DNA, the CDR3 is TGTGCCAGCAGCTTAGGACTAGCGGGGGGGAAGGGCACAGATACGCAGTATTTT. This translates into CASSLGLAGGKGTDTQYF.

The V and J genes are TRBV7-9 and TRBJ1-1; 8 positions agree with TRBD1. CDR1 is SEHNR and CDR2 is FQNEAQ in the germline V gene (reference sequence). CDR3 size: 15 residues. V lost 4 bases to trimming and J lost 1 base; unmatched junction nucleotides: 5. CDR3 coding DNA: TGTGCCAGCAGCTCAGCCAGGGGGCGGAACACTGAAGCTTTCTTT. Its protein is CASSSARGRNTEAFF.

The CDR3 region has the DNA TGTGCCAGCAGCCTACTGACAGGGGCCTACGAGCAGTACTTC. Its translation: CASSLLTGAYEQYF. The V gene is TRBV6-5, the J gene TRBJ2-7; 8 bases are a match to TRBD1. With 6 bases clipped from V and 2 bases from J, the junction kept 6 bases outside the gene matches. Germline V lookup: CDR1 MNHEY, CDR2 SVGAGI. The CDR3 extends over 14 amino acids.

The V and J genes are TRBV5-1 and TRBJ1-4; D perhaps matches TRBD1 (5 bases). The CDR3 covers 16 residues. Trimming left V 4 bases short and J 3 bases short, with 16 bases between. Per the germline V gene, CDR1 is SGHRS and CDR2 is YFSETQ. The chain's CDR3 is CASSLGTKGPNEKLFF. The CDR3 DNA reads as TGCGCCAGCAGCCTCGGAACCAAGGGGCCTAATGAAAAACTGTTTTTT.

V and J are TRBV4-1 and TRBJ1-1; D perhaps matches TRBD1 (5 bases). The germline V and J ends were trimmed by 2 bases and 1 base, with 11 bases remaining between them. This CDR3 spans 15 amino acids. Germline assignment: CDR1 MGHRA and CDR2 YSYEKL. The CDR3 sequence is CASSQSTRANTEAFF. CDR3 DNA sequence: TGCGCCAGCAGCCAATCTACCAGGGCGAACACTGAAGCTTTCTTT.

This clone is a singleton in its sample. The genes are TRBV6-5 and TRBJ1-6; D ambiguous. V lost 8 bases, J lost 3 bases, and 11 bases lay in between. The CDR3 loop spans 14 amino acids. Germline CDR1 is MNHEY and CDR2 is SVGAGI. CDR3 nucleotides: TGTGCCAGCCCCTTCGCAGTCTATAATTCACCCCTCCACTTT. Protein sequence: CASPFAVYNSPLHF.

This chain links TRBV30 with TRBJ1-1; 7 bases match TRBD1. The CDR3 is 15 amino acids. The V gene end was trimmed by 5 bases and the J gene end by 0 bases; junction bases not matched to a gene: 9. Per the germline V gene, CDR1 is GTSNPN and CDR2 is SVGIG (reference sequence). The CDR3 spells CAWGRAGTVNTEAFF. Here the CDR3 DNA reads TGTGCCTGGGGACGTGCAGGGACAGTGAACACTGAAGCTTTCTTT.

This sequence joins TRBV27 and TRBJ1-5; 9 nucleotides line up with TRBD1. Trimming removed 4 bases from V and 4 bases from J; junction bases left unmatched: 2. The V gene's germline CDR1 is MNHEY and CDR2 SMNVEV (reference sequence). The CDR3 spans 14 residues. The DNA for the CDR3 is TGTGCCAGCAGTTCACAGGGGGCGAATCAGCCCCAGCATTTT. This codes for CASSSQGANQPQHF.

The chain recombines TRBV4-1 with TRBJ1-2, with 9 nucleotides matching TRBD1. This CDR3 is 15 amino acids long. Per germline, CDR1 MGHRA and CDR2 YSYEKL. Trimming removed 1 base from V and 6 bases from J; junction bases left unmatched: 6. The CDR3 here is CASSQVGQGDNGYTF. Written as DNA, the CDR3 is TGCGCCAGCAGCCAAGTGGGACAGGGAGACAATGGCTACACCTTC.

This clone was counted only a few times. The chain recombines TRBV6-2 or TRBV6-3 with TRBJ2-3; TRBD2 agrees at 8 bases. Germline V CDR1 and CDR2: MNHEY, SVGEGT. The CDR3 contains 21 residues. Germline trimming cut 0 bases from V and 0 bases from J; bases unmatched to any gene: 17. CDR3 residues: CASSYSSSGSGDISSTDTQYF. CDR3 sequence (DNA): TGTGCCAGCAGTTACTCCTCTTCGGGTAGCGGGGACATTTCTAGCACAGATACGCAGTATTTT.

A remark on this clone: One end of the junction fails to match germline, which may point to a read error. CDR3: CAWSPGQPTPPHF. The CDR3 nucleotides are TGTGCCTGGAGTCCCGGACAGCCAACCCCCCCCCACTTT. This chain links TRBV30 with TRBJ1-6; D may be TRBD1 (6 bases). The CDR3 loop spans 13 amino acids. Germline V CDR1 and CDR2: GTSNPN, SVGIG (reference sequence).

This chain connects TRBV18 to TRBJ2-3; weak D call: TRBD2 (6 bases). V lost 2 bases to trimming and J lost 6 bases, with 15 bases between them. Per germline, CDR1 KGHSH and CDR2 LQKENI. CDR3 length: 15 amino acids. The CDR3 region is CASSPELGLQDTQYF. DNA for the CDR3: TGTGCCAGCTCACCAGAGTTGGGACTGCAGGATACGCAGTATTTT.